A single sample gave rise to the 18 T cell receptor beta chains below, sequenced in a study of regulatory T cells in long-lasting Graves disease. Time point specified: persistent/refractory GD, antithyroid drugs over 5 years with positive TRAb. Construction of the TCR library relied on RNA isolated from PBMCs. CDR3-region Arm-PCR and iRepertoire HTBI primers produced the TCR beta libraries. TCRdb re-called the multiplex PCR reads with MiXCR, one entry per CDR3 protein. The table lists a few hundred thousand distinct CDR3 sequences, around 22% of them singletons. The specimen comprised peripheral blood mononuclear cells (PBMCs), sampled when the disease was refractory, from a patient treated with antithyroid drugs. Receptors originate from a female donor with Graves disease.

This clonotype has only one observation. This rearrangement joins TRBV25-1 to TRBJ1-2, with TRBD1 matching over 7 bases. CDR1 is MGHDK and CDR2 is SYGVNS in the germline V gene. V shed 6 bases, J shed 8 bases, and the junction held 9 bases outside the gene matches. The CDR3 is 13 residues long. CDR3 bases: TGTGCCAGCAGCCTCGACAGGGCTTGGGGCTACACCTTC. Translated, it gives CASSLDRAWGYTF.

This clonotype has a count of ten or more. The J gene is TRBJ2-5, the V gene TRBV9; TRBD2 agrees at 9 bases. Germline V gene lookup returns CDR1 SGDLS and CDR2 YYNGEE. The CDR3 sequence is 15 residues long. V lost 5 bases to trimming and J lost 4 bases; unmatched junction nucleotides: 9. The CDR3 loop is CASSFSGSVGETQYF. CDR3 DNA: TGTGCCAGCAGTTTTAGCGGGAGTGTTGGAGAGACCCAGTACTTC.

This clonotype was seen many times. V gene TRBV30 combines with J gene TRBJ1-4; TRBD1 aligns across 10 bases. From germline, CDR1 is GTSNPN and CDR2 SVGIG (reference sequence). CDR3 length equals 12 residues. Trimming cost V 8 bases and J 7 bases; bases outside gene matches: 4. CDR3 residues: CARQGAGEKLFF. The CDR3 DNA is TGTGCCAGACAGGGGGCAGGTGAAAAACTGTTTTTT.

This chain links TRBV27 with TRBJ2-2; 8 bases agree with TRBD1. The germline V gene has CDR1 MNHEY and CDR2 SMNVEV (reference sequence). With 5 bases clipped from V and 1 base from J, the junction kept 6 bases outside the gene matches. This CDR3 is built from 16 residues. The CDR3 sequence is CASSHRTGQNTGELFF. For the CDR3, the DNA is TGTGCCAGCAGTCACCGGACAGGGCAGAACACCGGGGAGCTGTTTTTT.

This clonotype was recorded at least ten times. The chain is built from TRBV29-1 and TRBJ1-1; D gene uncertain. Trimming took 3 bases from V and 1 from J, leaving 9 bases between them. Germline loops: CDR1 SQVTM, CDR2 ANQGSEA. This CDR3 comprises 13 residues. The CDR3 here is CSVEVVENTEAFF. The DNA of the CDR3 is TGCAGCGTTGAGGTCGTCGAGAACACTGAAGCTTTCTTT.

The V and J genes are TRBV11-2 and TRBJ1-2; no clear D gene. In germline, CDR1 is SGHAT, CDR2 FQNNGV. The CDR3 length is 14 residues. The V end was cut by 7 bases, the J end by 3 bases, with 15 bases between. CDR3 sequence: CASTPPGGYYGYTF. The CDR3 bases are TGTGCCAGCACCCCCCCGGGAGGCTACTATGGCTACACCTTC.

This clonotype has only one observation. Sequence at one end of the junction differs from germline and may be a read error. The chain couples TRBV28 to TRBJ2-7; D unclear. The CDR3 covers 11 residues. Germline V gene data show CDR1 as MDHEN and CDR2 as SYDVKM. The CDR3 sequence is CANSLSREQYF. Here the CDR3 DNA reads TGTGCCAACAGTTTATCCCGGGAGCAGTACTTC.

The chain joins TRBV5-6 to TRBJ2-7, with D perhaps matching TRBD1 or TRBD2 (5 bases each). There are 15 residues in the CDR3. Germline CDR1 is SGHDT and CDR2 is YYEEEE. V was shortened by 6 bases and J by 3 bases, with 19 bases between the two germline ends. CDR3 in DNA: TGTGCCAGCACCGTGAGAGGGGCTGCGGGCTACGAGCAGTACTTC. This sequence encodes CASTVRGAAGYEQYF.

This clonotype came up a few times. V and J are TRBV20-1 and TRBJ2-7; TRBD1 is a possible D gene (5 bases). V lost 3 bases and J lost 2, with 8 bases in between. The germline CDR1 and CDR2 sequences are DFQATT and SNEGSKA (reference sequence). The CDR3 spans 12 residues. CDR3: CSASQGPYEQYF. In nucleotides, the CDR3 is TGCAGTGCTAGCCAGGGCCCCTACGAGCAGTACTTC.

The chain couples TRBV20-1 to TRBJ2-5; TRBD2 might be the D (6 bases). The tail of the sequence fits TRBJ2-7 better, so the J call may be wrong. The CDR3 sequence is 15 residues long. Germline CDR1 reads DFQATT; CDR2 reads SNEGSKA (reference sequence). The CDR3 nucleotides are TGCAGTGCTAGAGATATAGCGGAGCGCTCCTACGAGCAGTACTTC. Encoded protein: CSARDIAERSYEQYF.

The chain uses TRBV2 and TRBJ2-1; D perhaps matches TRBD1 (6 bases). V lost 11 bases and J 3 bases, leaving 14 bases between the germline ends. Germline CDR1 reads SNHLY; CDR2 reads FYNNEI. The CDR3 spans 13 residues. CDR3 nucleotide sequence: TGTGCCCGAAACGGGACAAACTACAATGAGCAGTTCTTC. It specifies CARNGTNYNEQFF.

This sequence joins TRBV6-1 and TRBJ2-5, with 9 nucleotides matching TRBD1. The CDR3 is 16 residues long. Germline CDR1 is MNHNS and CDR2 is SASEGT. V shed 5 bases and J 7 bases; nucleotides not matched to a gene: 14. The DNA for the CDR3 is TGTGCCAGCAGTCCTTTCCTAGGACAGGGGCGGGGGACCCAGTACTTC. Encoded protein: CASSPFLGQGRGTQYF.

Worth noting for this clonotype: With a far larger clone one base away, a read error is the likely cause. J is TRBJ2-1 and V is TRBV2; 9 bases are a match to TRBD1. Trimming removed 2 bases from V and 13 bases from J; junction bases left unmatched: 9. Germline V gene lookup returns CDR1 SNHLY and CDR2 FYNNEI. The CDR3 has 14 amino acids. The CDR3 coding sequence is TGTGCCAGCAGTGAATGGACAGGGGACGAGACCCAGTTCTTC. Protein: CASSEWTGDETQFF.

With respect to this clonotype: At one end the junction does not follow the germline gene, possibly because of a read error. The V and J genes are TRBV11-3 and TRBJ1-4; D unclear. There are 13 residues in the CDR3. CDR1 SGHNT and CDR2 YENEEA come from the germline V gene. In nucleotides, the CDR3 is TGTGCCAGCAGCTTAGACCCCATGGGAAAACTGCTTTTT. This codes for CASSLDPMGKLLF.

V is TRBV5-1 and J is TRBJ1-1; 7 nucleotides line up with TRBD1. With V trimmed by 2 bases and J by 7 bases, 5 bases remained unmatched. CDR1 and CDR2 (germline): SGHRS, YFSETQ. CDR3 length: 13 amino acids. CDR3: CASSFTGEGEAFF. The CDR3 nucleotides read TGCGCCAGCAGCTTTACAGGGGAAGGTGAAGCTTTCTTT.

The J gene is TRBJ2-4, the V gene TRBV20-1; D gene uncertain. Germline CDR1 and CDR2: DFQATT and SNEGSKA (reference sequence). The V end was cut by 5 bases, the J end by 1 base, with 18 bases between. The CDR3 has 16 amino acids. The CDR3 loop reads CSALIDKAYAKNIQYF. CDR3 DNA: TGCAGTGCTCTAATCGACAAGGCATACGCCAAAAACATTCAGTACTTC.

The rearrangement joins TRBV3-1 to TRBJ2-4; D remains ambiguous. Germline V CDR1 and CDR2: LGHDT, YNNKEL (reference sequence). Trimming stripped 1 base from V and 0 bases from J, with 4 bases between. CDR3 length: 14 residues. The CDR3 sequence is CASSQAGAKNIQYF. The CDR3 bases are TGTGCCAGCAGCCAAGCGGGAGCCAAAAACATTCAGTACTTC.

This chain uses TRBV7-9 with TRBJ2-5; D not resolved. V was clipped by 5 bases and J by 4 bases, with 14 bases between them. CDR3 size: 14 residues. From germline, CDR1 is SEHNR and CDR2 FQNEAQ (reference sequence). This CDR3 reads CASSPTVGGETQYF. The CDR3 coding sequence is TGTGCCAGCAGCCCAACAGTCGGCGGAGAGACCCAGTACTTC.